The 20 T cell receptor beta chains reported below all come from one sample, sequenced in a study of human T cells and chemical hapten exposure. TCRdb called the RACE reads again in MiXCR, with one record for every CDR3 protein. Of 75,000 to 90,000 distinct CDR3 sequences in the sample, about 10% were seen once. Time point reported: patch test 2, 6 weeks after DPC sensitization. Treatment meaning: therapeutic diphenylcyclopropenone sensitization with weekly scalp DPC. The sequences come from whole blood, collected in connection with sensitization to the hapten diphenylcyclopropenone (DPC). The source is a woman between 50 and 59 years old with alopecia areata. Some clones in this sample may be carry-over from other donors' samples.

This clonotype was counted ten times or more. This sequence joins TRBV30 and TRBJ1-6, with a weak D call TRBD1 (5 bases). This CDR3 has 13 residues. Germline V CDR1 and CDR2: GTSNPN, SVGIG (reference sequence). The V end lost 3 bases, the J end lost 7 bases, and 10 bases lay between the germline ends. The chain's CDR3 is CAWSAGPNSPLHF. In nucleotides, the CDR3 is TGTGCCTGGAGCGCAGGGCCGAATTCACCCCTCCACTTT.

This clonotype was detected many times. The V and J genes are TRBV7-8 and TRBJ2-2; D is perhaps TRBD2 (5 bases). V was trimmed by 2 bases and J by 1 base, leaving 11 bases between them. Germline CDR1 reads SGHVS; CDR2 reads FQNEAQ. The CDR3 length is 16 residues. CDR3 in amino acids: CASSLLPGMNTGELFF. As DNA, the CDR3 is TGTGCCAGCAGCTTATTACCCGGGATGAACACCGGGGAGCTGTTTTTT.

The chain joins TRBV29-1 to TRBJ2-7; 7 nucleotides agree with TRBD1. J lost 5 bases, V lost 1 base, and 11 bases had no gene match. Germline CDR1 is SQVTM and CDR2 is ANQGSEA. CDR3 length: 15 amino acids. The chain's CDR3 is CSVEGETGVVHEQYF. The CDR3 region has the DNA TGCAGCGTTGAAGGGGAAACAGGGGTGGTCCACGAGCAGTACTTC.

This clonotype has a handful of counts. The CDR3 DNA is TGTGCCAGCAGCGTGGGAAGAAACACTGAAGCTTTCTTT. Translation gives CASSVGRNTEAFF. The genes are TRBV11-2 and TRBJ1-1; no clear D. The V end was cut by 5 bases, the J end by 2 bases, with 9 bases between. CDR1 is SGHAT and CDR2 is FQNNGV in the germline V gene. The CDR3 spans 13 residues.

The V call is TRBV5-1, the J call TRBJ1-1; 9 bases match TRBD1. CDR1 is SGHRS, CDR2 YFSETQ, per germline. V lost 6 bases and J lost 5; bases outside the gene matches: 23. CDR3 length: 19 amino acids. CDR3 in DNA: TGCGCCAGCAAACCAATTCTCAACGGGACAGGGTGGCTTGGGACTGAAGCTTTCTTT. The encoded protein is CASKPILNGTGWLGTEAFF.

This clonotype was counted ten times or more. J is TRBJ1-5 and V is TRBV7-2, with 8 bases identical to TRBD1. Unmatched junction bases numbered 6, after V lost 2 bases and J lost 0 bases. The CDR3 is 17 residues long. The V gene's germline CDR1 is SGHTA and CDR2 FQGNSA. This CDR3 reads CASSLRTGGDSNQPQHF. The DNA for the CDR3 is TGTGCCAGCAGCTTAAGAACAGGGGGAGATAGCAATCAGCCCCAGCATTTT.

The rearrangement uses TRBV10-3 and TRBJ2-2, with D tentatively TRBD1 or TRBD2 (5 bases each). Germline assignment: CDR1 ENHRY and CDR2 SYGVKD. The ends were cut back, 7 bases at V and 0 bases at J, with 18 bases in the middle. This CDR3 comprises 17 residues. The DNA for the CDR3 is TGTGCCATCAAGAGGGGCTCTGGCGGAGCGAACACCGGGGAGCTGTTTTTT. This sequence encodes CAIKRGSGGANTGELFF.

This clonotype has just a few counts. The chain couples TRBV30 to TRBJ2-2; tentative D call: TRBD2 (6 bases). Germline CDR1 GTSNPN, CDR2 SVGIG (reference sequence). This CDR3 contains 14 residues. V lost 8 bases and J lost 9, with 22 bases in between. CDR3 DNA: TGTGCCAGACCAAAAGGGCAGGGAGGCCGGGAGCTGTTTTTT. This translates into CARPKGQGGRELFF.

The chain is built from TRBV27 and TRBJ1-2; perhaps TRBD1 as D (6 bases). V dropped 4 bases and J dropped 8 bases, with 17 bases sitting between them. The CDR3 totals 14 residues. Germline V CDR1 and CDR2: MNHEY, SMNVEV (reference sequence). CDR3 nucleotides: TGTGCCAGCAGTTCCCCCGGGGGGGCGTACGGCTACACCTTC. It yields the protein CASSSPGGAYGYTF.

This clonotype has ten or more counts. The chain joins TRBV6-1 to TRBJ1-2; 7 bases match TRBD1. Germline CDR1 reads MNHNS; CDR2 reads SASEGT. Trimming at V came to 6 bases and at J to 2 bases, leaving 6 bases not matched to a gene. This CDR3 has 14 residues. Here the CDR3 DNA reads TGTGCCAGCAGCTCGACAGGGTTAAACTATGGCTACACCTTC. Residues: CASSSTGLNYGYTF.

Concerning this clonotype itself: This sequence may be a read error, since a much larger clone differs from it by one base. V and J are TRBV5-1 and TRBJ1-2, with D possibly being TRBD1 (5 bases). Looked up from germline, CDR1 is SGHRS and CDR2 is YFSETQ. The CDR3 totals 14 residues. The CDR3 here is CASSLDRGFYGHTF. The CDR3 DNA sequence: TGCGCCAGCAGCTTGGATCGGGGCTTCTATGGCCACACCTTC.

This clonotype has only a few counts. The chain is built from TRBV29-1 and TRBJ2-1; 8 bases map to TRBD2. The CDR3 has 16 amino acids. After removal of 1 base from V and 4 bases from J, the junction contained 9 bases not matched to a gene. Germline CDR1 reads SQVTM; CDR2 reads ANQGSEA. CDR3 sequence reads: CSVEVFKAGVYNEQFF. CDR3 DNA sequence: TGCAGCGTTGAAGTCTTTAAAGCGGGAGTTTACAATGAGCAGTTCTTC.

This clonotype was detected ten times or more. The chain couples TRBV18 to TRBJ1-1, with D possibly being TRBD1 (5 bases). The germline gives CDR1 KGHSH, CDR2 LQKENI. V shed 5 bases and J shed 1 base, with 17 bases lying between them. The CDR3 spans 16 residues. The CDR3 DNA reads TGTGCCAGCTCAAAAGGCCCGACAGACCAGAACACTGAAGCTTTCTTT. It encodes CASSKGPTDQNTEAFF.

This clonotype was seen many times. The rearrangement links TRBV30 to TRBJ1-1, with D tentatively TRBD1 (6 bases). The CDR3 totals 13 residues. Trimming pared 5 bases from V and 1 base from J, leaving 11 bases between. The germline V gene has CDR1 GTSNPN and CDR2 SVGIG (reference sequence). The CDR3 loop is CAWATGKNTEAFF. The CDR3 nucleotides are TGTGCCTGGGCCACAGGGAAGAACACTGAAGCTTTCTTT.

In this sample, this clonotype turned up a few times. This chain joins TRBV20-1 and TRBJ2-7; D might be TRBD1 (5 bases). Trimming pared 6 bases from V and 4 bases from J, leaving 7 bases between. The germline gives CDR1 DFQATT, CDR2 SNEGSKA (reference sequence). This CDR3 contains 10 residues. In DNA form, the CDR3 reads TGCAGTGCGGACAATTACGAGCAGTACTTC. Translating gives CSADNYEQYF.

Many counts were recorded for this clonotype. The chain uses TRBV6-6 and TRBJ1-6, with D possibly TRBD1 on 6 matching bases. The CDR3 has 13 residues. V was trimmed by 4 bases and J by 10 bases, leaving 11 bases between them. Germline V lookup: CDR1 MNHNY, CDR2 SVGAGI (reference sequence). This CDR3 is CASSSGEGSPLHF. The CDR3 bases are TGTGCCAGCAGTTCAGGGGAAGGGTCACCCCTCCACTTT.

The genes are TRBV9 and TRBJ2-1, with a weak D call TRBD2 (6 bases). The germline V and J ends were trimmed by 4 bases and 5 bases, with 19 bases remaining between them. Germline V CDR1 and CDR2: SGDLS, YYNGEE. The CDR3 runs to 16 residues. This CDR3 reads CASSPHGSRADNEQFF. The DNA for the CDR3 is TGTGCCAGCAGCCCCCACGGGAGTCGGGCCGACAATGAGCAGTTCTTC.

V is TRBV9 and J is TRBJ1-5; the match to TRBD1 covers 7 bases. Trimming cost V 2 bases and J 9 bases; bases outside gene matches: 8. Germline loops: CDR1 SGDLS, CDR2 YYNGEE. CDR3 length: 14 residues. The CDR3 protein is CASSVTGQRSPQHF. Here the CDR3 DNA reads TGTGCCAGCAGCGTGACGGGACAGCGATCGCCCCAGCATTTT.

This clonotype came up many times. This chain connects TRBV6-5 to TRBJ1-5; TRBD1 might be the D (5 bases). Trimming shortened V by 0 bases and J by 6 bases, and 9 bases separated the two germline ends. The CDR3 is 14 residues long. CDR1 MNHEY and CDR2 SVGAGI come from the germline V gene. DNA for the CDR3: TGTGCCAGCAGTTACTCGAAGCAGGGTCAGCCCCAGCATTTT. It codes for CASSYSKQGQPQHF.

This clonotype was counted many times. The V and J genes are TRBV7-2 and TRBJ1-6; 7 bases match TRBD1. Germline lookup yields CDR1 SGHTA and CDR2 FQGNSA. Losses at the gene ends were 5 bases for V and 5 bases for J; bases not matched to a gene: 12. CDR3 length: 17 amino acids. DNA for the CDR3: TGTGCCAGCAGCCCCCGCGCGGGACAGATAAATAATTCACCCCTCCACTTT. Translated: CASSPRAGQINNSPLHF.